The following is a TCR beta chain sequence with its context. This receptor's antigen is unknown. No base qualities exist here, and no much larger clone lies one base off it. The CDR3 regions of human TCRbeta chains were analyzed by immunosequencing. On the study's bioinformatics: Repertoire TCRs were matched against a reference library of SARS-CoV-2-specific TCRs generated with the MIRA antigen-specificity platform. Breadth was defined as the fraction of unique TCRs that were SARS-CoV-2-associated, and depth was defined as the fraction of total T cells that were SARS-CoV-2-associated. Each spike-specific TCR was assigned to its reactive spike region and to a CD4 or CD8 class using the MIRA data. Log10-transformed breadth and depth values were compared by one-way ANOVA with Sidak's multiple comparisons tests. The table was pulled from immuneACCESS by TCRdb, which kept in-frame rearrangements only. Such tables lose some clones; where checked, under half of the loss comes from unresolved V genes, and the rest has no known cause. The V and J calls and the clone size are those of that table, but D and trimming were determined from the DNA. Recorded for this sample are tens of thousands of clones; around 82% of them occurred a single time. The ten largest clones add up to 20% to 25% of the sample.

Per the publication, the time point label means: baseline before first vaccination. Vaccinee samples came from UK trials COV001 and COV002, including a single-blind randomized controlled phase 2/3 trial of AZD1222 (ChAdOx1 nCoV-19) in healthy adults. For TCRbeta chain sequencing, PBMC samples were collected from trial participants at day 0 and at day 28 after the second dose. This sample is drawn from a study of T cell responses to AZD1222 COVID-19 vaccine (dated by TCRdb to the early 2020s). With respect to the entire study: AZD1222 recipients whose second dose came at about 4 weeks and those whose second dose came at about 12 weeks were combined into one group, since spike-specific TCR depth and breadth did not differ between the two schedules. Trial participants were enrolled by age into subgroups of 18-55, 56-69 and 70-plus years, and 148, 28 and 57 TCR-sequenced participants, respectively, were included in these subgroups. A total of around 240 trial participants underwent TCR sequencing, of whom nearly 210 had received two doses of AZD1222 and 26 had received two doses of the MenACWY control vaccine.

The full study reports these points: Participants were mostly white British, with more females than males. The authors suggested clonal diversity may have been underestimated. Conclusions about previously exposed vaccinees are limited, since just six or seven AZD1222 recipients were seropositive for SARS-CoV-2 at baseline. Epitopes outside the regions mutated in the B.1.351 and B.1.1.7 variants were reportedly recognized by nearly half of the unique spike-specific TCRs. Because no day 14 peak-response samples were available, repertoires were characterized only after the peak T cell response. In the small 56-69-year group, the increase in depth fell short of significance, most likely because of low power. Vaccine-associated CD4 TCRs spanned the whole spike protein, with dominant responses in regions 160-218 and 743-854. After two AZD1222 doses, spike-specific TCR breadth and depth were significantly higher than at day 0 and than in MenACWY recipients.

V ends up 5 bases short and J 6 bases short, with an unmatched junction base count of 1. The CDR3 covers 13 residues, taking in both the cysteine and the phenylalanine. Only CDR3 DNA is held: 39 bases, read in frame from base 1. Based on the germline V gene, the CDR1 and CDR2 sequences are SGHAT and FQNNGV. Sequencing was performed on peripheral blood, taken on day 0 of AZD1222 vaccination. This clonotype was obtained from an adult in good health. This chain joins TRBV11-2 to TRBJ1-5; 10 of the junction bases match TRBD1. The CDR3 amino acid sequence is: CASSRDRGQPQHF. In nucleotides, the sequence is TGTGCCAGCAGCCGGGACAGGGGTCAGCCCCAGCATTTT. With all but the CDR3 taken from the reference TRBV11-2 and TRBJ1-5 genes, the full variable domain is: EAGVAQSPRYKIIEKRQSVAFWCNPISGHATLYWYQQILGQGPKLLIQFQNNGVVDDSQLPKDRFSAERLKGVDSTLKIQPAKLEDSAVYLCASSRDRGQPQHFGDGTRLSIL.